These 16 T cell receptor beta chains came from one sample sequenced in a study of regulatory T cells. The PCR used 52 TRBV and 13 TRBJ primers. The table came from immunoSEQ multiplex PCR; TCRdb's copy has only in-frame clones and leaves some out. Here the sample spans around 6,000 clones, approximately 92% being singletons. Study-wide results and limits: Regulatory T cells from CD3G-deficient patients were less diverse than autologous conventional CD4+ cells and control regulatory cells.

No antigen has been identified for these receptors. Material for sequencing was CD4+ Tregs sorted from blood. The receptor set was obtained from a person aged 18 to 35 with CD3G deficiency.

The chain employs TRBV11-2 and TRBJ1-6; 9 bases agree with TRBD1. CDR1 is SGHAT, CDR2 FQNNGV, per germline. J gave up 10 bases and V 4 bases, and 5 bases lay outside the gene matches. The CDR3 is made up of 14 amino acids. The CDR3 nucleotides read TGTGCCAGCAGCTCGGACAGGGGATCCTCACCCCTCCACTTT. Protein: CASSSDRGSSPLHF.

The genes are TRBV19 and TRBJ1-6; D is uncertain. This CDR3 contains 12 residues. Germline CDR1 and CDR2: LNHDA and SQIVND (reference sequence). V dropped 9 bases and J dropped 9 bases, with 12 bases sitting between them. CDR3: CASPPLGSPLHF. In nucleotides, the CDR3 is TGTGCCAGCCCGCCCTTGGGTTCACCCCTCCACTTT.

For this clone: The same CDR3 can be traced to other DNA sequences in this sample. The genes are TRBV19 and TRBJ2-5, with D perhaps matching TRBD2 (6 bases). Germline lookup yields CDR1 LNHDA and CDR2 SQIVND (reference sequence). There are 13 residues in the CDR3. Between the trimmed V and J ends, which lost 5 bases and 4 bases, there was a span of 11 bases. DNA of the CDR3: TGTGCCAGTAGTGCCACCGGGAGAGAGACCCAGTACTTC. Encoded protein: CASSATGRETQYF. The entire variable domain, with the rest obtained from reference TRBV19 and TRBJ2-5, is as follows: DGGITQSPKYLFRKEGQNVTLSCEQNLNHDAMYWYRQDPGQGLRLIYYSQIVNDFQKGDIAEGYSVSREKKESFPLTVTSAQKNPTAFYLCASSATGRETQYFGPGTRLLVL.

The chain carries TRBV28 and TRBJ2-7; the match to TRBD1 covers 9 bases. The V gene end was trimmed by 5 bases and the J gene end by 6 bases; junction bases not matched to a gene: 20. The CDR3 loop spans 18 amino acids. Germline V gene lookup returns CDR1 MDHEN and CDR2 SYDVKM. CDR3 protein: CASSQKAGTGPFIFEQYF. DNA for the CDR3: TGTGCCAGCAGTCAAAAGGCCGGGACAGGGCCCTTTATCTTCGAGCAGTACTTC.

The chain carries TRBV7-9 and TRBJ1-4; no firm D call. V was cut by 1 base and J by 3 bases, with 9 bases left in between. Germline values: CDR1 SEHNR, CDR2 FQNEAQ (reference sequence). This CDR3 comprises 15 residues. CDR3 protein: CASSLGGLANEKLFF. CDR3 coding DNA: TGTGCCAGCAGCTTAGGAGGCCTGGCTAATGAAAAACTGTTTTTT.

The chain couples TRBV19 to TRBJ2-1; D is unresolved. Trimming took 6 bases from V and 6 from J, leaving 12 bases between them. This CDR3 is 13 amino acids long. Germline CDR1 is LNHDA and CDR2 is SQIVND (reference sequence). The CDR3 protein is CASRARYGNEQFF. For the CDR3, the DNA is TGTGCCAGTAGGGCTAGGTACGGCAATGAGCAGTTCTTC.

The V and J genes are TRBV5-5 and TRBJ2-2; either TRBD1 or TRBD2 may supply D (5 bases each). Germline CDR1 is SGHKS and CDR2 is YYEKEE (reference sequence). The CDR3 contains 14 residues. V lost 2 bases to trimming and J lost 7 bases, with 12 bases between them. CDR3 sequence: CASSFARGRGELFF. DNA of the CDR3: TGTGCCAGCAGCTTCGCGAGGGGTCGCGGGGAGCTGTTTTTT.

A few counts support this clone. J is TRBJ2-5 and V is TRBV6-1; D not resolved. Trimming shortened V by 2 bases and J by 5 bases, and 12 bases separated the two germline ends. This CDR3 comprises 14 residues. The V gene's germline CDR1 is MNHNS and CDR2 SASEGT. Written as DNA, the CDR3 is TGTGCCAGCAGTGAACCGGCTAGAGCCGAGACCCAGTACTTC. Its protein product is CASSEPARAETQYF.

This chain links TRBV5-1 with TRBJ1-1; 8 bases map to TRBD1. CDR1 is SGHRS, CDR2 YFSETQ, per germline. CDR3 size: 13 residues. J lost 5 bases, V lost 7 bases, and 7 bases had no gene match. The CDR3: CASRQGFLTEAFF. The CDR3 DNA follows: TGCGCCAGCCGACAGGGGTTCTTGACTGAAGCTTTCTTT.

The V call is TRBV11-2, the J call TRBJ2-7, with D unclear. Germline V CDR1 and CDR2: SGHAT, FQNNGV. The CDR3 covers 14 residues. V was clipped by 2 bases and J by 0 bases, with 8 bases between them. CDR3 amino acids: CASSLRSSSYEQYF. The DNA for the CDR3 is TGTGCCAGCAGCTTACGGTCTAGCTCCTACGAGCAGTACTTC.

The rearrangement links TRBV6-1 to TRBJ2-3, with D tentatively TRBD2 (5 bases). V was pared by 3 bases and J by 6 bases, with 16 bases between. Germline V gives CDR1 MNHNS, CDR2 SASEGT. The CDR3 has 15 residues. The CDR3 DNA is TGTGCCAGCAGTGATCCACGATACTCGGGGGATACGCAGTATTTT. It specifies CASSDPRYSGDTQYF.

The chain is built from TRBV28 and TRBJ2-2; D tentatively reads TRBD1 or TRBD2 (5 bases each). Germline CDR1 MDHEN, CDR2 SYDVKM. This CDR3 has 16 residues. Trimming pared 3 bases from V and 0 bases from J, leaving 11 bases between. The CDR3 spells CASSFRGVTNTGELFF. As DNA, the CDR3 is TGTGCCAGCAGTTTTCGGGGCGTAACGAACACCGGGGAGCTGTTTTTT.

The chain joins TRBV28 to TRBJ1-2, with D hard to call. The germline V gene encodes CDR1 MDHEN and CDR2 SYDVKM. The length of the CDR3 is 14 residues. Trimming removed 2 bases at V and 0 bases at J, with 7 bases between. The CDR3 nucleotides are TGTGCCAGCAGTTTAGCAGCAGCTAACTATGGCTACACCTTC. This codes for CASSLAAANYGYTF.

This sequence joins TRBV10-3 and TRBJ2-7, with 7 positions matching TRBD2. The CDR3 loop spans 16 amino acids. Trimming took 3 bases from V and 5 from J; bases not matched to a gene: 13. Looked up from germline, CDR1 is ENHRY and CDR2 is SYGVKD. The CDR3 DNA reads as TGTGCCATCAGTGATATCCGGCGAGCGGGATCCCACGAGCAGTACTTC. Translated: CAISDIRRAGSHEQYF.

The chain links TRBV10-3 to TRBJ2-3; 7 nucleotides match TRBD2. J gave up 1 base and V 10 bases, and 8 bases lay outside the gene matches. CDR3 length equals 14 residues. Germline values: CDR1 ENHRY, CDR2 SYGVKD. The CDR3 sequence: CATATAGGTDTQYF. The CDR3 region has the DNA TGTGCCACCGCCACGGCGGGGGGCACAGATACGCAGTATTTT.

The chain is built from TRBV6-1 and TRBJ1-2, with TRBD1 matching 7 bases. Germline CDR1 and CDR2: MNHNS and SASEGT. This CDR3 has 18 residues. The V and J ends lost 2 bases and 4 bases, in that order; junction bases with no gene match: 16. CDR3 protein: CASSEFTATGSPSYGYTF. CDR3 DNA: TGTGCCAGCAGTGAATTTACAGCGACAGGGTCCCCTAGCTATGGCTACACCTTC.